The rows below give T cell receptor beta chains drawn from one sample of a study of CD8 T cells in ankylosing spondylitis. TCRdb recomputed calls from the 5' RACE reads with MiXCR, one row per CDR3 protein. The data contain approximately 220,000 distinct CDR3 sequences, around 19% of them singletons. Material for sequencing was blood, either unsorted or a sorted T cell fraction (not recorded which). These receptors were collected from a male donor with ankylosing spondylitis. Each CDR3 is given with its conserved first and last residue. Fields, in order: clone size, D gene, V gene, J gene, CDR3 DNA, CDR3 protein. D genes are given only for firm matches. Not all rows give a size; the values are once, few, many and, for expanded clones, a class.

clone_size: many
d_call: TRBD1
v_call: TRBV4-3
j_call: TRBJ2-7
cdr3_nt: TGCGCCAGCAGCTCCGGGACAGGGGGCTACGAGCAGTACTTC
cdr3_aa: CASSSGTGGYEQYF

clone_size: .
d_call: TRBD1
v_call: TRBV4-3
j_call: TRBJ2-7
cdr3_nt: TGCGCCAGCAGCCAAGAGTGGACAGGGGAATACGAGCAGTACTTC
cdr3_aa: CASSQEWTGEYEQYF

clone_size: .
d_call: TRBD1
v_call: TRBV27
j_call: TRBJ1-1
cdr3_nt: TGTGCCAGCAGTTGGTCCACAGGGGGCTCCTTTGAAGCTTTCTTT
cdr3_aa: CASSWSTGGSFEAFF

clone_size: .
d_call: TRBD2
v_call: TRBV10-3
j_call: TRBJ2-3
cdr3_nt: TGTGCCATCAGTGAAAGAAGCGGGACTAGCGGGTCCCCAGATACGCAGTATTTT
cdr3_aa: CAISERSGTSGSPDTQYF

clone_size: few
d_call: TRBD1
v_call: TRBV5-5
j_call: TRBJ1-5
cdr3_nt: TGTGCCAGCAGCTTAGTGCCACAGGGGTATAGCAATCAGCCCCAGCATTTT
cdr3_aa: CASSLVPQGYSNQPQHF

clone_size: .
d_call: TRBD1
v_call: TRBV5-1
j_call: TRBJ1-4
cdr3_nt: TGCGCCAGCAGCCCCCGGGACAGTCAACTTAATGAAAAACTGTTTTTT
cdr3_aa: CASSPRDSQLNEKLFF

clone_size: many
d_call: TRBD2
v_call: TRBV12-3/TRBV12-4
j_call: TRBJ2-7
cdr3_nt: TGTGCCAGCAGGGGGACTAACTCCTACGAGCAGTACTTC
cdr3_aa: CASRGTNSYEQYF

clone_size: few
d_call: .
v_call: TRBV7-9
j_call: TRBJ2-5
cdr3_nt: TGTGCCAGCAGTCAAGAGAACAGGGAGACCCAGTACTTC
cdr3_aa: CASSQENRETQYF

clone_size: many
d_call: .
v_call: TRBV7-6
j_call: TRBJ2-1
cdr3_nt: TGTGCCAGCAGCTTAGACCGGGACTACAATGAGCAGTTCTTC
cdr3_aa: CASSLDRDYNEQFF

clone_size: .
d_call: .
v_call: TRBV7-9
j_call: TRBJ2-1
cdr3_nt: TGTGCCAGCAGCTACGACACCTACAATGAGCAGTTCTTC
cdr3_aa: CASSYDTYNEQFF

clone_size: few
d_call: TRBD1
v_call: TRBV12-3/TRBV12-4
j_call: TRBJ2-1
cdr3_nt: TGTGCCAGCACCTCGGGGACAGGGCCAAATGAGCAGTTCTTC
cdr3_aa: CASTSGTGPNEQFF

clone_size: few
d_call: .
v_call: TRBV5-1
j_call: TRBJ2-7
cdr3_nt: TGCGCCAGCAGCTTAGGACAGCGGGGAGCCTACGAGCAGTACTTC
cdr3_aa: CASSLGQRGAYEQYF

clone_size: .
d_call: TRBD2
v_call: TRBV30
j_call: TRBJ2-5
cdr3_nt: TGTGCCTGGACTAGCGGGGGGAAAGAGACCCAGTACTTC
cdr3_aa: CAWTSGGKETQYF

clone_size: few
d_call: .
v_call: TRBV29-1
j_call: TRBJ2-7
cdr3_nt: TGCAGCGCCGGATTAGGACAGCTCTACGAGCAGTACTTC
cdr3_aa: CSAGLGQLYEQYF

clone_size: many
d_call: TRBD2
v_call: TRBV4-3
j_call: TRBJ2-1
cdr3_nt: TGCGCCAGCAGCCAAGCTTGGACTAGCGGGAGTTATGAGCAGTTCTTC
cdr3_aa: CASSQAWTSGSYEQFF

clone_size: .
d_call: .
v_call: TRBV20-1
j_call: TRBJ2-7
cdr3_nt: TGCAGTGCCCCCCAGCAGGGCTCCTACGAGCAGTACTTC
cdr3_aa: CSAPQQGSYEQYF

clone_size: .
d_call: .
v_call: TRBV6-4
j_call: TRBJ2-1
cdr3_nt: TGTGCCAGCAGTGATATGAACAATGAGCAGTTCTTC
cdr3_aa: CASSDMNNEQFF

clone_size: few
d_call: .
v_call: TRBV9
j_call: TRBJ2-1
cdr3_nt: TGTGCCAGCAGCGTAGTGGATGACAATGAGCAGTTCTTC
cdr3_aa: CASSVVDDNEQFF

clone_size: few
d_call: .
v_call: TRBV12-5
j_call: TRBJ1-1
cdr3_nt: TGTGCTAGTGGTTTGGCCCGGGAGACCACTGAAGCTTTCTTT
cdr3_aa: CASGLARETTEAFF

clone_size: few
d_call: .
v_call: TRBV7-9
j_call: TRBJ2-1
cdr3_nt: TGTGCCAGCAGTAACGGGAGTTACAATGAGCAGTTCTTC
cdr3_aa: CASSNGSYNEQFF

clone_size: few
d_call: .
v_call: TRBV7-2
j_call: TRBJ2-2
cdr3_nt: TGTGCCAGCAGGCTTGCGAACACCGGGGAGCTGTTTTTT
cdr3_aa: CASRLANTGELFF

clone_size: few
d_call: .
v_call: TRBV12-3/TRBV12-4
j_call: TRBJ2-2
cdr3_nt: TGTGCCAGCAGTTTGGAGGGCCCCGGGGAGCTGTTTTTT
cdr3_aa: CASSLEGPGELFF

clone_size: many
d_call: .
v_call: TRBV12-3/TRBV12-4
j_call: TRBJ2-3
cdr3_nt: TGTGCCAGCAGTTTTCGTGGGGGCGTAGATACGCAGTATTTT
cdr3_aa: CASSFRGGVDTQYF

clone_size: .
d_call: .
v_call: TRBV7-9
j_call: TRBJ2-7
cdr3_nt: TGTGCCAGCAGCCATCCAGACTTGCCCTACGAGCAGTACTTC
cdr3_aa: CASSHPDLPYEQYF

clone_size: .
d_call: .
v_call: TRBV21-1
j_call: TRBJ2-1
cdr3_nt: TGTGCCAGCAGCAAAACGGAAAATGAGCAGTTCTTC
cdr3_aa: CASSKTENEQFF

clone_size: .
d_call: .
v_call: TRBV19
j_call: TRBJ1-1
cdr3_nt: TGTGCCAGTAGTCAAACGGGATCCATGAACACTGAAGCTTTCTTT
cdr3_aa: CASSQTGSMNTEAFF

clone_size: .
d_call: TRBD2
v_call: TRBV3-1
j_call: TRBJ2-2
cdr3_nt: TGTGCCAGCAGTCCCACCGCCGGGACTAGCGACACCGGGGAGCTGTTTTTT
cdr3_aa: CASSPTAGTSDTGELFF

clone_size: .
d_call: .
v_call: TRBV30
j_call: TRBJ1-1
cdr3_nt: TGTGCCTGGAGTGTACCTTACACTGAAGCTTTCTTT
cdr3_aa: CAWSVPYTEAFF

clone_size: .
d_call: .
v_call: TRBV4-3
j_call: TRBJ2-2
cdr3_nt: TGCGCCAGCAGCGAAATCGGCCTAAGGTGGGGAGCCGGGGAGCTGTTTTTT
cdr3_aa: CASSEIGLRWGAGELFF

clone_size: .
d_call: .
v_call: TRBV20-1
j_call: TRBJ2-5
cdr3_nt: TGCAGTGCTAGAGATTTGGTGGTGCGAGAGACCCAGTACTTC
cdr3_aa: CSARDLVVRETQYF

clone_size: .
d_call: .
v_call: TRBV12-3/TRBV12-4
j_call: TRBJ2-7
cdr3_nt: TGTGCCAGCAGTTGGACATCGGGCTACGAGCAGTACTTC
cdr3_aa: CASSWTSGYEQYF

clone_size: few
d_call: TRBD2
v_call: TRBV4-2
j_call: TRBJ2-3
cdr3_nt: TGTGCCAGCAGGGGACTAGCGGGGGGGCCTGGGGCAGATACGCAGTATTTT
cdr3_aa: CASRGLAGGPGADTQYF

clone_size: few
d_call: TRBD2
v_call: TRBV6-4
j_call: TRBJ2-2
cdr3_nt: TGTGCCAGCTCTAGCGGGAGTCCCGGGGAGCTGTTTTTT
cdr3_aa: CASSSGSPGELFF

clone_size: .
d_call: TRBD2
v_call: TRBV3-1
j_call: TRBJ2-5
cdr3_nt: TGTGCCAGCAGCCAAGAACAACTAGCGGGGGGGCAGTTGGAGACCCAGTACTTC
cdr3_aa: CASSQEQLAGGQLETQYF

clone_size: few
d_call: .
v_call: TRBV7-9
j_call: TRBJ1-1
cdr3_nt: TGTGCCAGCAGCGTCATGGGGACGGACACTGAAGCTTTCTTT
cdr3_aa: CASSVMGTDTEAFF

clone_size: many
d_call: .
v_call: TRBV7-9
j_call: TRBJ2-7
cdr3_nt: TGTGCCAGCAGCTTAGGGGACATCTCCTACGAGCAGTACTTC
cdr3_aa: CASSLGDISYEQYF

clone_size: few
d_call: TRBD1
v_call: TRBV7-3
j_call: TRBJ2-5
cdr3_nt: TGTGCCAGCAGCTTAAATCACGGGACAGGGGTAGGAGAGACCCAGTACTTC
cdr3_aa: CASSLNHGTGVGETQYF

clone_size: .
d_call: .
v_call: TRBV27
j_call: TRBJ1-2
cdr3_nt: TGTGCCAGCAGCCTTGACACGACTAACTATGGCTACACCTTC
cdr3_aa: CASSLDTTNYGYTF